This T cell receptor beta chain appears in the sequencing data of a study of somatic mutations in cytotoxic T cells in rheumatoid arthritis. Isolation of CD4+ and CD8+ cells used positive magnetic bead selection, with purity checked by flow cytometry. Using immunoSEQ multiplex PCR, the repertoire was profiled, and TCRdb retains in-frame clones only, with some absent. This sample has around 10,000 clones; around 75% occur once, and the top ten carry around 40%. The CDR3 is 17 amino acids. V trimming: 3 bases; J trimming: 0 bases; junction bases outside the gene matches: 5. Germline-derived CDR1 and CDR2 are LNHDA and SQIVND (reference sequence).

What was sequenced was CD8+ T cells sorted from blood. This TCR came from a man aged 60 to 75 in good health. The rearrangement links TRBV19 to TRBJ2-3; 11 bases line up with TRBD2. CDR3 coding DNA: TGTGCCAGTAGTATGTCTAGCGGGAGGCAAAGCACAGATACGCAGTATTTT. It yields the protein CASSMSSGRQSTDTQYF.